This T cell receptor beta chain was sequenced for a study of CD8+CD57+ T cells in acquired aplastic anemia. Study-wide background: Quantities of DNA derived from sorted CD4+ and CD8+ cells averaged 3.2 ug.

Profiling that covered TCR beta VDJ and CDR3 relied on genomic DNA as its template. From the reads, TCRdb called clonotypes with MiXCR, one entry per CDR3 protein. The sample carries 200,000 or so distinct CDR3 sequences, over 60% recorded once. CDR1 is SNHLY and CDR2 is FYNNEI in the germline V gene. CDR3 length equals 13 residues. Trimming cost V 7 bases and J 3 bases, with 13 bases left between them. Study-level results: Patients and controls had in common approximately 30 CD8+ CDR3 sequences. The study found no significant CD8+ Simpson's diversity difference between patients and controls.

In the case of this clonotype: Its antigen is undetermined.

V gene TRBV2 combines with J gene TRBJ2-7, with TRBD2 as a possible D gene (5 bases). The sample taken for sequencing was sorted CD4+, CD8+, or CD8+CD57+ T cells (not recorded which) from PBMCs. The TCR originated in a human donor with severe aplastic anemia or a healthy control (not recorded which). The CDR3 DNA reads TGTGCCAGCAATCCCGCCGGGGTCTACGAGCAGTACTTC. It yields the protein CASNPAGVYEQYF. The variable domain in full, with the rest retrieved from reference TRBV2 and TRBJ2-7, is EPEVTQTPSHQVTQMGQEVILRCVPISNHLYFYWYRQILGQKVEFLVSFYNNEISEKSEIFDDQFSVERPDGSNFTLKIRSTKLEDSAMYFCASNPAGVYEQYFGPGTRLTVT.